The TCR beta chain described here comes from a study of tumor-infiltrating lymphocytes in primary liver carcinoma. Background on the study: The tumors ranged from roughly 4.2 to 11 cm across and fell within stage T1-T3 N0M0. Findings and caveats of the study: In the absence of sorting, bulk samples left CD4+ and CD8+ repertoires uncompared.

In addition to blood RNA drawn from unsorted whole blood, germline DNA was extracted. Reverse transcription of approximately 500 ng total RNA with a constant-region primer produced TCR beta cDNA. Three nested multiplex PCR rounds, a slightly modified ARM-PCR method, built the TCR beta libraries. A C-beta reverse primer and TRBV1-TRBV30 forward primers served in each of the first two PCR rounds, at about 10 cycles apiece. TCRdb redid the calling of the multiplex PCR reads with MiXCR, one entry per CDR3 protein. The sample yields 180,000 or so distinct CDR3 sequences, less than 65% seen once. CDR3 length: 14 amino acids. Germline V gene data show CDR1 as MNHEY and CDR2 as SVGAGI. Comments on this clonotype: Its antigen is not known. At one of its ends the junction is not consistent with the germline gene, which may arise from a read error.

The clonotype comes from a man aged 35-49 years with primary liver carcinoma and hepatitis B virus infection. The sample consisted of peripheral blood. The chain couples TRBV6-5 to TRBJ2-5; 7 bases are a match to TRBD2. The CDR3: CASSSLTGGEIQYF. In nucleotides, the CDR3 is TGTGCCAGCAGTTCCCTAACGGGAGGTGAGATCCAGTACTTC.